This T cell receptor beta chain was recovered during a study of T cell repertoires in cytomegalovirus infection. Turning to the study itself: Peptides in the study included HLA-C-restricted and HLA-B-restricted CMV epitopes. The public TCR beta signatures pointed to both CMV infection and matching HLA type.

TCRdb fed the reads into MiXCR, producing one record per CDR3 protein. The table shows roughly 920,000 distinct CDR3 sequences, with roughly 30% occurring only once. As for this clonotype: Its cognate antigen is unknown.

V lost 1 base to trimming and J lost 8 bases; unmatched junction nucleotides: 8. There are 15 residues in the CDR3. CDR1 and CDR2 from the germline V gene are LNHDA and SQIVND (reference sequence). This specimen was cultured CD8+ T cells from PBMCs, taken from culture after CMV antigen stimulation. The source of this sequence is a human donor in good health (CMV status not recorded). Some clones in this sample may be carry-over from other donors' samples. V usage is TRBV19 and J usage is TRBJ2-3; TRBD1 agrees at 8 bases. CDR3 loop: CASSIAPTGERTQYF. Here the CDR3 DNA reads TGTGCCAGTAGTATAGCGCCGACAGGGGAACGTACGCAGTATTTT.